The 26 T cell receptor beta chains given below trace back to one sample, sequenced in a study of T cells expressing NK-cell markers. TCRdb reprocessed the 5' RACE reads and keeps a single row for each CDR3 protein, giving no DNA. Here the sample table reports hundreds of thousands of distinct CDR3 sequences. The material sequenced was blood T cells: a sorted CD56 or NKG2C T cell subset, CD4+ or CD8+ T cells, or bulk PBMC T cells (not recorded which). The receptors were gathered from a woman aged 18 to 75 in good health.

This chain joins TRBV4-2 and TRBJ2-7; the D call of TRBD1 rests on TCRdb alone, since no DNA is present to check it. Per germline, CDR1 LGHNA and CDR2 YNFKEQ. The CDR3 spans 18 residues. CDR3 loop: CASSQAPPRQATYYEQYF.

The V and J genes are TRBV5-4 and TRBJ1-1; checking the TCRdb D call of TRBD1 is not possible without DNA. The germline gives CDR1 SGHNT, CDR2 YYREEE (reference sequence). The CDR3 has 14 residues. The CDR3 loop is CASSSHGGGTEAFF.

This chain joins TRBV7-9 and TRBJ1-5. This CDR3 has 15 residues. Germline CDR1 reads SEHNR; CDR2 reads FQNEAQ (reference sequence). Here the CDR3 reads CASSLMGNSNQPQHF.

The rearrangement links TRBV5-1 to TRBJ2-3; TCRdb's D call of TRBD2 is untestable without DNA. The CDR3 loop spans 18 amino acids. The germline gives CDR1 SGHRS, CDR2 YFSETQ. This CDR3 reads CASSRRTSSRGSTDTQYF.

V usage is TRBV6-2 or TRBV6-3 and J usage is TRBJ1-1; TCRdb outputs TRBD1, but without DNA this stays unchecked. Germline values: CDR1 MNHEY, CDR2 SVGEGT. This CDR3 is 15 amino acids long. The CDR3 sequence is CASTQTGGRNTEAFF.

This chain uses TRBV29-1 with TRBJ1-1; checking the TCRdb D call of TRBD1 is not possible without DNA. The CDR3 length is 14 residues. In germline, CDR1 is SQVTM, CDR2 ANQGSEA. CDR3 in amino acids: CSVEDQGTHTEAFF.

The chain links TRBV7-2 to TRBJ2-5; absent DNA, TCRdb's TRBD1 call cannot be checked. Germline V CDR1 and CDR2: SGHTA, FQGNSA. CDR3 size: 13 residues. The CDR3 sequence is CASSNRAEETQYF.

This chain joins TRBV7-2 and TRBJ2-1; TCRdb designates TRBD1, a call that cannot be tested without DNA. This CDR3 is 15 amino acids long. Germline CDR1 reads SGHTA; CDR2 reads FQGNSA. The CDR3 reads CASSLGGTGVNEQFF.

The chain joins TRBV5-1 to TRBJ1-1; TCRdb calls TRBD1, which cannot be checked without DNA. Germline CDR1 SGHRS, CDR2 YFSETQ. The CDR3 has 13 residues. CDR3 region: CASSLGQDTEAFF.

The CDR3 reads CASSPQGAIINEQFF. This chain uses TRBV12-3 or TRBV12-4 with TRBJ2-1; as DNA is missing, the TRBD1 call by TCRdb cannot be tested. The CDR3 is 15 residues long.

The rearrangement joins TRBV5-1 to TRBJ1-1. Per the germline V gene, CDR1 is SGHRS and CDR2 is YFSETQ. The CDR3 has 14 amino acids. The CDR3 sequence: CASSIQPGNTEAFF.

V is TRBV7-8 and J is TRBJ2-3; TCRdb gives TRBD1 as the D gene, but with no DNA this cannot be confirmed. The CDR3 extends over 14 amino acids. Germline V gives CDR1 SGHVS, CDR2 FQNEAQ. The CDR3 loop reads CASMGQGATDTQYF. Filled out from reference TRBV7-8 and TRBJ2-3, the complete variable domain reads GAGVSQSPRYKVAKRGQDVALRCDPISGHVSLFWYQQALGQGPEFLTYFQNEAQLDKSGLPSDRFFAERPEGSVSTLKIQRTQQEDSAVYLCASMGQGATDTQYFGPGTRLTVL.

The rearrangement uses TRBV7-9 and TRBJ1-4. The CDR3 contains 13 residues. Germline lookup yields CDR1 SEHNR and CDR2 FQNEAQ (reference sequence). This chain's CDR3 is CASKRAGNEKLFF.

V and J are TRBV7-2 and TRBJ2-1; TCRdb indicates TRBD2, and absent DNA this call remains unverified. The length of the CDR3 is 16 residues. Germline V gene lookup returns CDR1 SGHTA and CDR2 FQGNSA. The CDR3 protein is CASSLFGLAGYNEQFF.

The V and J genes are TRBV20-1 and TRBJ2-5; TCRdb lists TRBD1, though no DNA is available to test this call. CDR1 and CDR2 (germline): DFQATT, SNEGSKA (reference sequence). The CDR3 sequence is 12 residues long. The CDR3 sequence: CSARDPGETQYF.

The J gene is TRBJ1-1, the V gene TRBV2. The length of the CDR3 is 14 residues. The germline V gene encodes CDR1 SNHLY and CDR2 FYNNEI. CDR3: CASSEAARNTEAFF.

The gene calls are TRBV20-1 and TRBJ2-5; with no DNA, the TCRdb D assignment of TRBD1 cannot be verified. Germline-derived CDR1 and CDR2 are DFQATT and SNEGSKA (reference sequence). This CDR3 comprises 13 residues. This chain's CDR3 is CSFPGTALETQYF.

CDR3 amino acids: CAISGTGSVDTQYF. This chain joins TRBV10-3 and TRBJ2-3; TCRdb reports TRBD1, a call that lacks DNA to check it against. The germline CDR1 and CDR2 sequences are ENHRY and SYGVKD. The CDR3 sequence is 14 residues long.

The chain has TRBV29-1 and TRBJ2-1; TCRdb outputs TRBD2, but without DNA this stays unchecked. The CDR3 runs 12 residues. Per germline, CDR1 SQVTM and CDR2 ANQGSEA. The CDR3 protein is CSVGTSGNEQFF.

The gene calls are TRBV5-1 and TRBJ2-1; TCRdb's D call, TRBD1, is unchecked because there is no DNA. Germline-derived CDR1 and CDR2 are SGHRS and YFSETQ. The CDR3 loop spans 15 amino acids. CDR3 sequence reads: CASSPRDPTYNEQFF. Drawing the rest from reference TRBV5-1 and TRBJ2-1, the complete variable domain is KAGVTQTPRYLIKTRGQQVTLSCSPISGHRSVSWYQQTPGQGLQFLFEYFSETQRNKGNFPGRFSGRQFSNSRSEMNVSTLELGDSALYLCASSPRDPTYNEQFFGPGTRLTVL.

The chain couples TRBV20-1 to TRBJ2-7; no DNA is available, so the TRBD2 call from TCRdb remains unchecked. Germline CDR1 and CDR2: DFQATT and SNEGSKA (reference sequence). The length of the CDR3 is 12 residues. This CDR3 reads CSARSAGREQYF.

V is TRBV12-3 or TRBV12-4 and J is TRBJ2-1; absent DNA, TCRdb's TRBD1 call cannot be checked. This CDR3 is 15 amino acids long. The chain's CDR3 is CASSLTQGAYNEQFF.

This chain uses TRBV7-8 with TRBJ2-3; with no DNA, the TCRdb D assignment of TRBD2 cannot be verified. This CDR3 contains 15 residues. CDR1 and CDR2 (germline): SGHVS, FQNEAQ. CDR3 sequence reads: CASSLKGLVADTQYF.

This chain uses TRBV7-2 with TRBJ2-4. This CDR3 is built from 12 residues. CDR1 is SGHTA and CDR2 is FQGNSA in the germline V gene. CDR3 residues: CASSHLKNIQYF. The variable domain in full, with the rest retrieved from reference TRBV7-2 and TRBJ2-4, is GAGVSQSPSNKVTEKGKDVELRCDPISGHTALYWYRQSLGQGLEFLIYFQGNSAPDKSGLPSDRFSAERTGGSVSTLTIQRTQQEDSAVYLCASSHLKNIQYFGAGTRLSVL.

This sequence joins TRBV25-1 and TRBJ1-2; TCRdb proposes TRBD1, but this gene call is untestable without DNA. The CDR3 has 14 residues. CDR1 is MGHDK, CDR2 SYGVNS, per germline. CDR3 amino acids: CASSEYMGARGYTF.

The chain has TRBV28 and TRBJ2-4; TCRdb's assignment of TRBD1 cannot be checked, as there is no DNA. CDR3 length: 19 amino acids. The germline gives CDR1 MDHEN, CDR2 SYDVKM. Here the CDR3 reads CASRNPGQGARLAKNIQYF.